This T cell receptor (beta chain) emerged from a study of shared clonotypes between healthy human individuals. The method was immunoSEQ multiplex PCR; TCRdb's version includes in-frame clones alone and lacks a portion of them. The sample records millions of clones, more than 85% being singletons. This clone came up once. This CDR3 has 16 residues. After removal of 4 bases from V and 0 bases from J, the junction contained 5 bases not matched to a gene. Germline V gene lookup returns CDR1 SGHAT and CDR2 FQDESV (reference sequence). The sample was naive CD4+ T cells from PBMCs. As for subset: CD45RA+ positively selected. This sequence joins TRBV11-1 and TRBJ2-7, with 11 nucleotides matching TRBD2. This clonotype originated in a man in his late teens or twenties in good health. Some clones in this sample may be carry-over from other donors' samples. This CDR3 is CASSWTTSGSSYEQYF. The CDR3 DNA reads TGTGCCAGCAGCTGGACAACTAGCGGGAGCTCCTACGAGCAGTACTTC.